The present TCR beta chain was sequenced within a study of blood T cell repertoires in COVID-19. Study in general: There were acute and convalescent COVID-19 samples, and they came from the United States, Italy and Spain. Nucleic acid was either cDNA or gDNA, and it came from T cells, B-cell-depleted T cells, or PBMCs.

The CDR3 extends over 15 amino acids. Germline CDR1 and CDR2: SNHLY and FYNNEI. Trimming took off 5 bases at V and 1 base at J, with 12 bases between the two ends. As handled by the study authors: Cell counts per sample came from amplifying reference gene primers. Measured with immunoSEQ multiplex PCR; TCRdb has only the in-frame clones, and not every one. V and J calls plus clone size are reproduced from that table; the DNA served to infer D and trimming. The table includes some 30,000 clones, 83% detected once. The sequenced material came from peripheral blood. The TCR comes from a man aged 65-85 years with active COVID-19. This rearrangement joins TRBV2 to TRBJ1-5, with D tentatively TRBD1 (6 bases). The CDR3 protein is CASSRQEGSNQPQHF. CDR3 DNA sequence: TGTGCCAGCAGTCGACAGGAAGGGAGCAATCAGCCCCAGCATTTT. The whole variable domain, filled in from reference TRBV2 and TRBJ1-5, reads EPEVTQTPSHQVTQMGQEVILRCVPISNHLYFYWYRQILGQKVEFLVSFYNNEISEKSEIFDDQFSVERPDGSNFTLKIRSTKLEDSAMYFCASSRQEGSNQPQHFGDGTRLSIL.